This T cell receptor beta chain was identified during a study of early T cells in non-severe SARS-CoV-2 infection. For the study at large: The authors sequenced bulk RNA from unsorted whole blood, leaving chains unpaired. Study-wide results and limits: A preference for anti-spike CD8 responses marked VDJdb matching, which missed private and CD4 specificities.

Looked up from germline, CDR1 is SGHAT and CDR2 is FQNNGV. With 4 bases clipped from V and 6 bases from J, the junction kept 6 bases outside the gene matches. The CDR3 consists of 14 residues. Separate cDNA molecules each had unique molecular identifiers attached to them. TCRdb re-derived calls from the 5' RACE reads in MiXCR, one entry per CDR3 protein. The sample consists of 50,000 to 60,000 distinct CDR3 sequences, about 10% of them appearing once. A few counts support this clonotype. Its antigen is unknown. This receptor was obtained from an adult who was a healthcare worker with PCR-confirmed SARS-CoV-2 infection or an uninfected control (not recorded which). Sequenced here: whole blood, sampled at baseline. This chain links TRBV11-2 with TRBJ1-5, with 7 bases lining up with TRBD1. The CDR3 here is CASSWDSGTQPQHF. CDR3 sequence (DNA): TGTGCCAGCAGCTGGGACAGCGGCACTCAGCCCCAGCATTTT.